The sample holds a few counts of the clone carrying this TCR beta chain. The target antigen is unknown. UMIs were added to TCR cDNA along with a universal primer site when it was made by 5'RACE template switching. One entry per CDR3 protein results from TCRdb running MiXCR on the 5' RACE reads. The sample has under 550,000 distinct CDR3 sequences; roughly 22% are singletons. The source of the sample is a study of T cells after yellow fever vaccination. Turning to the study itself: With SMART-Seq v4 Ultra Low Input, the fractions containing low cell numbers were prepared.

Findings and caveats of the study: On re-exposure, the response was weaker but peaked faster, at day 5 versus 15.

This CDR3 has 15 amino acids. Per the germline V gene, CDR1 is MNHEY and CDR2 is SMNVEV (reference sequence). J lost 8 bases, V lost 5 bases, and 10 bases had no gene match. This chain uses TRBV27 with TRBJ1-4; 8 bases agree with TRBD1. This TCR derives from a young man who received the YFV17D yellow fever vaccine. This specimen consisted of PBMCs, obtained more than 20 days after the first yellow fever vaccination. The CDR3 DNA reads TGTGCCAGCAGTGACCTCTCAGGGGGCCGAGAAAAACTGTTTTTT. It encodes CASSDLSGGREKLFF.